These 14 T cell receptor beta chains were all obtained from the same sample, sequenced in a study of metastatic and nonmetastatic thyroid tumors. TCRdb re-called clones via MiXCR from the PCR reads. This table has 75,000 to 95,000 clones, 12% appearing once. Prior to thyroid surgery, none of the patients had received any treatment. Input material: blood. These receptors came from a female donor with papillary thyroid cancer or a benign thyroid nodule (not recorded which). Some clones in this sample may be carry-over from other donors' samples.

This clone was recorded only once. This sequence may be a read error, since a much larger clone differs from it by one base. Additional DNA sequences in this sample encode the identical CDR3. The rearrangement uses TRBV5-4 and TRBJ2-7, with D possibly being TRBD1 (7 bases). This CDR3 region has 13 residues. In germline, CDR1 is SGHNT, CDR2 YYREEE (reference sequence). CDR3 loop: CASSLEGAVEQYF. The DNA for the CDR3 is TGTGCCAGTAGCTTGGAGGGGGCGGTAGAGCAGTACTTC.

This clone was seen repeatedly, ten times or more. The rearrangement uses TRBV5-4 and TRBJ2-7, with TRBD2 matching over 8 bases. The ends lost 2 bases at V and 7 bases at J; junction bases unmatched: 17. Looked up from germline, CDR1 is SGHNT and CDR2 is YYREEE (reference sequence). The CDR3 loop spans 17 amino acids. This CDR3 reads CASSLWITGRVSGEQYF. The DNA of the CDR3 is TGTGCCAGCAGCTTATGGATTACCGGGAGGGTTTCGGGAGAGCAGTACTTC.

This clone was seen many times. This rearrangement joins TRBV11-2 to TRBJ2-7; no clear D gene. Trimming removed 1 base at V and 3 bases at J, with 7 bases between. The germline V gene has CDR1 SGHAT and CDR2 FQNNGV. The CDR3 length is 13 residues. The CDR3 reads CASSLGYDYEQYF. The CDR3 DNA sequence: TGTGCCAGCAGCTTAGGGTACGACTACGAGCAGTACTTC.

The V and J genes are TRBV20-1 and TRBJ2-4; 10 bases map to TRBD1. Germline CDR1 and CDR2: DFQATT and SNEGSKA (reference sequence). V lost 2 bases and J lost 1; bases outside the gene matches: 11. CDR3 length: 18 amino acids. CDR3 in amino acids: CSARSNRDRGEAKNIQYF. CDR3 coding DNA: TGCAGTGCTAGATCAAACCGGGACAGGGGCGAGGCCAAAAACATTCAGTACTTC.

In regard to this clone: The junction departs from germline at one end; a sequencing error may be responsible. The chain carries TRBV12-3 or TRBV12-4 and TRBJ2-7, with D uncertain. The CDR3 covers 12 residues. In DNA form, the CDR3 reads TGTGCCAGCAGTTTAGAGTCCTACGATCAGTACTTC. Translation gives CASSLESYDQYF.

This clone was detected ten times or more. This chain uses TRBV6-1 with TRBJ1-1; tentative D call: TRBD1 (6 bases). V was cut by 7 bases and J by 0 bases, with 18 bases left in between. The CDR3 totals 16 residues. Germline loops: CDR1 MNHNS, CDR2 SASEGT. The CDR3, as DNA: TGTGCCAGCATTCAAGTGTCGGGGGCCTTGAACACTGAAGCTTTCTTT. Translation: CASIQVSGALNTEAFF.

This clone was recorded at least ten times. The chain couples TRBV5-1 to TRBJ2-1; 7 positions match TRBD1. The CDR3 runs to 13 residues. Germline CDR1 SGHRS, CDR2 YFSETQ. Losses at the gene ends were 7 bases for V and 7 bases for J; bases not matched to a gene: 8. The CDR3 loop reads CASGWQGVNEQFF. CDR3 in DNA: TGCGCCAGCGGTTGGCAGGGGGTGAATGAGCAGTTCTTC.

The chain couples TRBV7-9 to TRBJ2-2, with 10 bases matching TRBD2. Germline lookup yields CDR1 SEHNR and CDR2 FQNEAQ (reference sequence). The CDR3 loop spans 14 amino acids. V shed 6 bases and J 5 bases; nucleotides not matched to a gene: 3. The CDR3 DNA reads TGTGCCAGCAGGCTAGCGGGAGAAACCGGGGAGCTGTTTTTT. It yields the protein CASRLAGETGELFF. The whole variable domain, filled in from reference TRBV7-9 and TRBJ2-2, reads DTGVSQNPRHKITKRGQNVTFRCDPISEHNRLYWYRQTLGQGPEFLTYFQNEAQLEKSRLLSDRFSAERPKGSFSTLEIQRTEQGDSAMYLCASRLAGETGELFFGEGSRLTVL.

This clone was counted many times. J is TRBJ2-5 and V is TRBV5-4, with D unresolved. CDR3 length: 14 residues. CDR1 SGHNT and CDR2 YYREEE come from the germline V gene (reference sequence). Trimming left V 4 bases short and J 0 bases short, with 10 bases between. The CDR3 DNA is TGTGCCAGCAGCATACCAGCAAACCAAGAGACCCAGTACTTC. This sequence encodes CASSIPANQETQYF.

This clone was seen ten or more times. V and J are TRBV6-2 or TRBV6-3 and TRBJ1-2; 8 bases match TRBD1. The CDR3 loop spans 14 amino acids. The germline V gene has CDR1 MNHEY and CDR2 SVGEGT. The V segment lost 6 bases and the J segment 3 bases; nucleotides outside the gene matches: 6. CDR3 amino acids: CASRYPDRDYGYTF. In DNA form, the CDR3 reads TGTGCCAGCAGATATCCGGACAGGGACTATGGCTACACCTTC.

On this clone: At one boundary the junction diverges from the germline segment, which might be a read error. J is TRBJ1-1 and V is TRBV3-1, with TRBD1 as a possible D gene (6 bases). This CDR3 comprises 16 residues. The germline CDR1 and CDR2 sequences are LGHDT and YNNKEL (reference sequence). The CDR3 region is CASSPHTGIGNIEAFF. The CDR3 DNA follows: TGTGCCAGCAGCCCCCACACAGGGATCGGGAACATTGAAGCTTTCTTT.

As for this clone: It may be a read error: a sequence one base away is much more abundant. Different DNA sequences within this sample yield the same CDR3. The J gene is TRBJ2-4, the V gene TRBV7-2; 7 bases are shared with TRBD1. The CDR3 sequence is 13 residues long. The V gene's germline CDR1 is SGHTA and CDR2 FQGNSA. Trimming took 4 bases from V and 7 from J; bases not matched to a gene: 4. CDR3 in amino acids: CASSYRGGNIQYF. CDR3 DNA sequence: TGTGCCAGCAGCTACAGGGGCGGGAACATTCAGTACTTC.

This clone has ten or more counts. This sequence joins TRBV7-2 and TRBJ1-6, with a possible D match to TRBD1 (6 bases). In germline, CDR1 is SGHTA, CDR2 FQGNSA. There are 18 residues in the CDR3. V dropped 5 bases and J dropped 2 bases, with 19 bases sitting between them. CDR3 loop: CASSPPGGAFTYNSPLHF. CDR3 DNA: TGTGCCAGCAGCCCCCCGGGGGGGGCCTTCACCTATAATTCACCCCTCCACTTT.

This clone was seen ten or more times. CDR3 bases: TGTGCCAGCAGTTACCTAGCGGGAGAGGACGAGCAGTACTTC. It translates to CASSYLAGEDEQYF. J is TRBJ2-7 and V is TRBV6-5; TRBD2 matches 10 bases. The V gene end was trimmed by 2 bases and the J gene end by 5 bases; junction bases not matched to a gene: 3. Germline lookup yields CDR1 MNHEY and CDR2 SVGAGI. This CDR3 is built from 14 residues.